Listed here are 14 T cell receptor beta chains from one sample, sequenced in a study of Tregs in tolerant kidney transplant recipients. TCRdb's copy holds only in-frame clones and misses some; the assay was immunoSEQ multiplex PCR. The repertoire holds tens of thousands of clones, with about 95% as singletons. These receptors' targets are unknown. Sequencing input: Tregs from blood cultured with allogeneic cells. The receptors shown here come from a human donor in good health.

CDR3 nucleotides: TGTGCCAGCAGCCGCCAGACAGGGATCCCCTACGAGCAGTACTTC. Translating gives CASSRQTGIPYEQYF. J is TRBJ2-7 and V is TRBV6-5; 7 bases map to TRBD1. The CDR3 runs 15 residues. From germline, CDR1 is MNHEY and CDR2 SVGAGI. The V and J ends lost 6 bases and 2 bases, in that order; junction bases with no gene match: 10.

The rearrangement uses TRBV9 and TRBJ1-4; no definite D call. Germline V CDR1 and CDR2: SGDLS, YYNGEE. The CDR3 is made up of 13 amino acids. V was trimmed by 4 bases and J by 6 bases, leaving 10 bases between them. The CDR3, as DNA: TGTGCCAGCAGCTCGGACGTCTATGAAAAACTGTTTTTT. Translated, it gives CASSSDVYEKLFF.

CDR3 nucleotide sequence: TGTGCCATCAGTCAGCAGGGTCGCTATGGCTACACCTTC. It specifies CAISQQGRYGYTF. The chain uses TRBV10-3 and TRBJ1-2; TRBD1 might be the D (5 bases). Trimming took off 5 bases at V and 4 bases at J, with 11 bases between the two ends. Per the germline V gene, CDR1 is ENHRY and CDR2 is SYGVKD. The CDR3 runs to 13 residues.

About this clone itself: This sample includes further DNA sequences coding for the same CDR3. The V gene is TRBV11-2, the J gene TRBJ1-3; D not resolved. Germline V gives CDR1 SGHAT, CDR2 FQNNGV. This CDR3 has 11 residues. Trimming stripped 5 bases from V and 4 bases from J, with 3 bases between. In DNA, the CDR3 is TGTGCCAGCAGCCTAGGAAACACCATATATTTT. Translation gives CASSLGNTIYF.

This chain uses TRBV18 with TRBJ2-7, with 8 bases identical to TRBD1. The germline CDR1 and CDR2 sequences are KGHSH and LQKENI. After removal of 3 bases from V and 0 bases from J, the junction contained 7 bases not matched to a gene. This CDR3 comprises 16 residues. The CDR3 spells CASSPDRGSFSYEQYF. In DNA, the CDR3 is TGTGCCAGCTCACCCGACAGGGGTAGTTTCTCCTACGAGCAGTACTTC.

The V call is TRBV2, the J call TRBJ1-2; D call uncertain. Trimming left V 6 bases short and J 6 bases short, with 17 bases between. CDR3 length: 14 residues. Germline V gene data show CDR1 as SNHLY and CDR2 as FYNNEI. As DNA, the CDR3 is TGTGCCAGCAGCCTAATTCGGGAGTCTAATGGCTACACCTTC. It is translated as CASSLIRESNGYTF.

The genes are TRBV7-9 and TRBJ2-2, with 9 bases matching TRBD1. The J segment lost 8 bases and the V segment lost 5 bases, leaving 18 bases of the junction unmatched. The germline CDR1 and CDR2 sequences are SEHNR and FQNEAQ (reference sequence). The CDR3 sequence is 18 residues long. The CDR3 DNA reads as TGTGCCAGCAGCCCTTCTAACAGGGGGCTCTACCCCGGGGGGGAGCTGTTTTTT. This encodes CASSPSNRGLYPGGELFF.

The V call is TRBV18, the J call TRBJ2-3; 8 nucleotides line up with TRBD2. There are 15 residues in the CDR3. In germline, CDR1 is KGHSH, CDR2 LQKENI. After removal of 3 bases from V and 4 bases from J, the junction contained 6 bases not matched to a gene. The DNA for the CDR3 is TGTGCCAGCTCACCCCAGGGACTAGAAGCAGATACGCAGTATTTT. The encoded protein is CASSPQGLEADTQYF.

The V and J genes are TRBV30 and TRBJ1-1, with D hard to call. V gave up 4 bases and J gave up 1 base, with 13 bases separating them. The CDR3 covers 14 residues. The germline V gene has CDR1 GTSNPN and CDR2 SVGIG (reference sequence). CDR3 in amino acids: CAWTPGRRNTEAFF. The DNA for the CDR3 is TGTGCCTGGACCCCAGGACGTAGGAACACTGAAGCTTTCTTT. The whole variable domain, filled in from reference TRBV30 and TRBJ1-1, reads SQTIHQWPATLVQPVGSPLSLECTVEGTSNPNLYWYRQAAGRGLQLLFYSVGIGQISSEVPQNLSASRPQDRQFILSSKKLLLSDSGFYLCAWTPGRRNTEAFFGQGTRLTVV.

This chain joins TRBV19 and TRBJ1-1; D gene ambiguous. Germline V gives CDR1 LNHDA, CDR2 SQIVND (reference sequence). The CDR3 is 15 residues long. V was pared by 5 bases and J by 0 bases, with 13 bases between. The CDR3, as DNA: TGTGCCAGTAGTGCGCTCCGGCAGCTGAACACTGAAGCTTTCTTT. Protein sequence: CASSALRQLNTEAFF.

CDR3 DNA: TGTGCCAGCAGCTTGGGGGGGACAGGCACAGATACGCAGTATTTT. As protein: CASSLGGTGTDTQYF. V gene TRBV5-4 combines with J gene TRBJ2-3; 7 bases line up with TRBD1. V trimming: 0 bases; J trimming: 1 base; junction bases outside the gene matches: 2. In germline, CDR1 is SGHNT, CDR2 YYREEE (reference sequence). This CDR3 is 15 amino acids long. Looking up the rest from reference TRBV5-4 and TRBJ2-3 gives the full variable domain: ETGVTQSPTHLIKTRGQQVTLRCSSQSGHNTVSWYQQALGQGPQFIFQYYREEENGRGNFPPRFSGLQFPNYSSELNVNALELDDSALYLCASSLGGTGTDTQYFGPGTRLTVL.

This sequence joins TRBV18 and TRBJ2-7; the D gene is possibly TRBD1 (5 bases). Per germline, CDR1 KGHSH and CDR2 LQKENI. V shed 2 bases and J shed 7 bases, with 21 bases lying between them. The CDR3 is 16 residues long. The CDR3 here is CASSPREPFGAREQYF. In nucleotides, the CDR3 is TGTGCCAGCTCACCAAGAGAGCCTTTTGGGGCGCGAGAGCAGTACTTC.

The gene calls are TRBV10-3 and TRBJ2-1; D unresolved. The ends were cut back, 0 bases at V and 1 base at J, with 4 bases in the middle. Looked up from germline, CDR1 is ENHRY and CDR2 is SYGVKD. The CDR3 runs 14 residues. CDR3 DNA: TGTGCCATCAGTGAGTCGGCATCCTACAATGAGCAGTTCTTC. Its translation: CAISESASYNEQFF.

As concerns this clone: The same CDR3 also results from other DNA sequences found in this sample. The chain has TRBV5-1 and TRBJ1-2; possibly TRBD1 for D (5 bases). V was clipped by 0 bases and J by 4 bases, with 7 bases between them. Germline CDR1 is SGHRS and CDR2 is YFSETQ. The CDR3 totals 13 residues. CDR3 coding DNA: TGCGCCAGCAGCTTGGGTGGGGGCTATGGCTACACCTTC. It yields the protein CASSLGGGYGYTF.